This TCR beta chain was observed in a study of molecular identifiers for immune sequencing clone quantification. General study findings and limits: Clones that had above 20 RNA copies took up over 97% of effector molecules but under 1% in naive cells.

To note about this clonotype: Its antigen is undetermined.

TCRdb analysed the PCR reads with MiXCR anew, one entry per CDR3 protein. The sample has about 320,000 distinct CDR3 sequences; roughly 24% are singletons. Material: naive CD8+ T cells from blood, with Jurkat cell RNA spiked in. Subset denoted: FACS-sorted CD8+CD4-CCR7+CD45RA+ naive T cells. The clonotype comes from a human donor in good health. Some libraries in this study had Jurkat cell RNA spiked in.

The CDR3 region has the DNA TGTGCCAGTAGTATGACTCTGTGGGGTTCGTCCTACGAGCAGTACTTC. Translated, it gives CASSMTLWGSSYEQYF. V usage is TRBV19 and J usage is TRBJ2-7; D gene unclear. The ends were cut back, 3 bases at V and 1 base at J, with 16 bases in the middle. CDR1 is LNHDA and CDR2 is SQIVND in the germline V gene (reference sequence). CDR3 length: 16 amino acids.